Only one count was recorded for the clone carrying this T cell receptor beta chain. These data come from a study of blood T cells in healthy people across ages. Germline CDR1 KGHSH, CDR2 LQKENI. CDR3 size: 15 residues. V shed 8 bases, J shed 3 bases, and the junction held 10 bases outside the gene matches. Together with a sample-barcoded 5' primer, a J-beta primer mix was included in a second PCR lasting about 7 to 11 cycles. TCRdb recomputed calls from the 5' RACE reads with MiXCR, one row per CDR3 protein. Of about 1.6 million distinct CDR3 sequences in the sample, around 35% were seen once. Isolation per sample recovered at least 6 million PBMCs.

This chain joins TRBV18 and TRBJ2-7; 10 positions agree with TRBD1. This TCR came from a woman aged 25 to 45 in good health. Sequencing was performed on blood. CDR3 sequence reads: CASATTGTGDYEQYF. DNA of the CDR3: TGTGCCAGCGCGACCACTGGGACAGGGGACTACGAGCAGTACTTC.